This TCR beta chain was identified in a study of patients and donors after allogeneic stem cell transplantation. This clonotype was seen a handful of times. TCRdb itself ran the RT-PCR reads through MiXCR, one entry per CDR3 protein. The data show hundreds of thousands of distinct CDR3 sequences, around two fifths seen once. The material sequenced was blood, either unsorted or a sorted T cell fraction (not recorded which). This receptor was obtained from a human donor who was either an allogeneic HSCT recipient or a stem cell or donor lymphocyte infusion donor (not recorded which). It is not recorded whose cells these are; they may come from a transplant donor.

The CDR3 region has the DNA TGTGCCAGCAGTAAGGGTGGGGATAGTGGCTACGAGCAGTACTTC. This codes for CASSKGGDSGYEQYF. V gene TRBV28 combines with J gene TRBJ2-7; D is unresolved. The CDR3 covers 15 residues. Trimming removed 5 bases at V and 3 bases at J, with 17 bases between. Looked up from germline, CDR1 is MDHEN and CDR2 is SYDVKM.